This T cell receptor beta chain was identified in a study of cytomegalovirus exposure and HLA in healthy donors (dated by TCRdb to about 2017). Regarding the study in general: According to a later analysis, the 100 to 150 validation repertoires were produced on the same platform as the 666 repertoires of the first cohort. A separate validation cohort of approximately 120 different subjects was used in addition to the approximately 670-subject first cohort. The study was designed to test whether signatures of past pathogen exposure could be identified by cataloging public T cell receptors. The study combined high-throughput TCR immunosequencing, statistical association of individual TCRs with disease status, and machine learning to predict cytomegalovirus infection status. Findings and caveats that apply to the study as a whole: A few of the identified cytomegalovirus-associated TCR beta chains were confirmed in vitro to be specific for cytomegalovirus antigens. A later analysis lacked HLA typing for the validation cohort, so it scored co-occurrence in that cohort across all 130 or so repertoires. The authors suggested that the approach could potentially be extended to other disease states and immunological phenotypes. Of the cluster scores, around 95% were above 0 in a later analysis, which found that TCRs clustered in the first cohort also tended to co-occur in the 130 or so validation repertoires. The classifier was reported to diagnose cytomegalovirus status with high specificity and sensitivity in both the original cohort and the validation cohort. The study gave a list of about 150 TCR beta chains associated with cytomegalovirus. Most TCR sequences were observed very rarely across donors, whereas some public TCRs were present in many individuals.

Separate from the approximately 730-subject first cohort, the validation cohort of roughly 120 subjects was the group to which the donors belonged. Its CDR3 holds 15 amino acids, cysteine through phenylalanine. The entry retains the CDR3 DNA only, 45 bases that are in frame from base 1. CDR1 and CDR2 are read off the germline V gene as MRHNA and SNTAGT. V is clipped by 3 bases and J by 7 bases, and the sequence between their germline boundaries is 15 bases long. The library was generated by the immunoSEQ multiplex PCR assay. On the authors' methods: A statistical classification framework was built to diagnose cytomegalovirus status from the catalog of TCR beta chain sequences. Held by TCRdb, this immuneACCESS table contains in-frame sequences only and omits some clones. Under half of the omission traces to an unresolved V gene where checked; the cause of the rest is unknown. Clone size and the V and J calls come from that table; the DNA yielded D and trimming. This sample holds over 200,000 clones; around 86% were observed only once. Of the sample, 2% to 2.5% is held by the ten largest clones.

With regard to this clone: It has no known antigen specificity. Base qualities were left out, and no much larger clone turns up one base away.

The chain couples TRBV6-4 to TRBJ2-2; the D region possibly corresponds to TRBD2 (5 bases align). Sequencing was carried out using PBMCs. The TCR sequence derives from a woman under 30 in good health and CMV-seropositive. In nucleotides, the sequence is TGTGCCAGCAGTGAGGTAGACGATCGGGACGGGGAGCTGTTTTTT. This encodes CASSEVDDRDGELFF.